Presented here are 29 T cell receptor beta chains from one specimen sequenced in a study of blood T cell repertoires in COVID-19. Clones were sequenced by immunoSEQ multiplex PCR, and TCRdb holds only the in-frame ones, with some missing. The sample lists around 170,000 clones, 81% occurring once. Sequenced input: peripheral blood. These receptors were taken from a woman of 80 years or more with COVID-19, enrolled during active disease.

V is TRBV9 and J is TRBJ2-5; 8 nucleotides align to TRBD1. This CDR3 has 17 residues. The V segment lost 4 bases and the J segment 0 bases; nucleotides outside the gene matches: 11. Germline assignment: CDR1 SGDLS and CDR2 YYNGEE. The CDR3, as DNA: TGTGCCAGCAGCCGCTCCGGGCAGGGGGCCTACCAAGAGACCCAGTACTTC. As protein: CASSRSGQGAYQETQYF.

The chain joins TRBV9 to TRBJ2-3; 9 bases map to TRBD2. CDR1 and CDR2 from the germline V gene are SGDLS and YYNGEE. Trimming removed 5 bases from V and 2 bases from J; junction bases left unmatched: 6. The CDR3 has 15 amino acids. The CDR3 reads CASRGAGGDTDTQYF. CDR3 sequence (DNA): TGTGCCAGCAGGGGAGCGGGGGGTGACACAGATACGCAGTATTTT. The full variable domain, completed using reference TRBV9 and TRBJ2-3, is DSGVTQTPKHLITATGQRVTLRCSPRSGDLSVYWYQQSLDQGLQFLIQYYNGEERAKGNILERFSAQQFPDLHSELNLSSLELGDSALYFCASRGAGGDTDTQYFGPGTRLTVL.

The chain employs TRBV6-1 and TRBJ1-1, with TRBD1 identical over 7 bases. CDR1 and CDR2 from the germline V gene are MNHNS and SASEGT. The V segment lost 2 bases and the J segment 4 bases; nucleotides outside the gene matches: 7. This CDR3 comprises 15 residues. CDR3: CASSETGAVGTEAFF. CDR3 nucleotide sequence: TGTGCCAGCAGTGAAACAGGGGCGGTGGGCACTGAAGCTTTCTTT.

The chain uses TRBV5-1 and TRBJ2-5, with D tentatively TRBD1 (6 bases). Trimming removed 1 base at V and 5 bases at J, with 9 bases between. The CDR3 loop spans 13 amino acids. Germline assignment: CDR1 SGHRS and CDR2 YFSETQ. CDR3 protein: CASSLTGWETQYF. The CDR3 bases are TGCGCCAGCAGCTTGACAGGGTGGGAGACCCAGTACTTC.

This chain links TRBV6-2 or TRBV6-3 with TRBJ1-1, with 9 bases that match TRBD1. The CDR3 length is 15 residues. V shed 4 bases, J shed 4 bases, and the junction held 7 bases outside the gene matches. Germline V gene sequence: CDR1 MNHEY, CDR2 SVGEGT. Here the CDR3 reads CASSWTGAESTEAFF. The CDR3 nucleotides are TGTGCCAGCAGTTGGACAGGGGCGGAAAGCACTGAAGCTTTCTTT.

This rearrangement joins TRBV6-5 to TRBJ1-1; D is perhaps TRBD1 (5 bases). Deletions cut 6 bases from V and 5 bases from J, with 13 bases between. Germline V gene lookup returns CDR1 MNHEY and CDR2 SVGAGI. The CDR3 sequence is 13 residues long. CDR3 sequence: CASRGLRGTEAFF. Here the CDR3 DNA reads TGTGCCAGCAGGGGACTGCGAGGGACTGAAGCTTTCTTT.

The rearrangement links TRBV18 to TRBJ1-3; D is possibly TRBD1 (5 bases). CDR1 and CDR2 from the germline V gene are KGHSH and LQKENI. Trimming pared 1 base from V and 4 bases from J, leaving 14 bases between. The CDR3 contains 16 residues. In DNA, the CDR3 is TGTGCCAGCTCACCACATGTCGAAGGGGCAGGAAACACCATATATTTT. Translating it yields CASSPHVEGAGNTIYF.

The J gene is TRBJ1-3, the V gene TRBV6-5, with D perhaps TRBD1 (5 bases). The CDR3 sequence is 15 residues long. Germline assignment: CDR1 MNHEY and CDR2 SVGAGI. Between the trimmed V and J ends, which lost 0 bases and 1 base, there was a span of 7 bases. Here the CDR3 reads CASSYSAGSGNTIYF. The CDR3 coding sequence is TGTGCCAGCAGTTACTCAGCAGGGTCTGGAAACACCATATATTTT.

The rearrangement uses TRBV18 and TRBJ2-7; 9 positions match TRBD1. V lost 6 bases, J lost 6 bases, and 12 bases stayed unmatched. CDR1 KGHSH and CDR2 LQKENI come from the germline V gene. The CDR3 runs 15 residues. CDR3 in DNA: TGTGCCAGCTCGTTCCCGACAGGGGGATCGTTCGAGCAGTACTTC. It encodes CASSFPTGGSFEQYF.

The CDR3, as DNA: TGTGCCAGCAGCTTAACAGGGGAGGATTCACCCCTCCACTTT. Its protein is CASSLTGEDSPLHF. The chain has TRBV7-9 and TRBJ1-6, with 7 nucleotides matching TRBD1. Germline V gives CDR1 SEHNR, CDR2 FQNEAQ (reference sequence). This CDR3 comprises 14 residues. J gave up 8 bases and V 2 bases, and 3 bases lay outside the gene matches.

V gene TRBV19 combines with J gene TRBJ2-1, with 13 bases lining up with TRBD2. The CDR3 has 17 residues. The V segment lost 1 base and the J segment 2 bases; nucleotides outside the gene matches: 2. Germline CDR1 LNHDA, CDR2 SQIVND (reference sequence). The CDR3: CASSIGLAGGPYNEQFF. The CDR3 DNA follows: TGTGCCAGTAGTATAGGACTAGCGGGGGGACCCTACAATGAGCAGTTCTTC.

The rearrangement uses TRBV2 and TRBJ1-1; D might be TRBD1 (5 bases). This CDR3 has 14 residues. Germline CDR1 reads SNHLY; CDR2 reads FYNNEI. V dropped 6 bases and J dropped 4 bases, with 15 bases sitting between them. In DNA, the CDR3 is TGTGCCAGCAGGATGGAGTCAGGGATCACTGAAGCTTTCTTT. It yields the protein CASRMESGITEAFF.

The chain links TRBV9 to TRBJ2-7; TRBD1 aligns across 11 bases. This CDR3 has 17 residues. Germline values: CDR1 SGDLS, CDR2 YYNGEE. Losses at the gene ends were 0 bases for V and 1 base for J; bases not matched to a gene: 6. The CDR3 bases are TGTGCCAGCAGCGTAGGCGGGACAGGGGGGGATTCCTACGAGCAGTACTTC. It yields the protein CASSVGGTGGDSYEQYF. Filled out from reference TRBV9 and TRBJ2-7, the complete variable domain reads DSGVTQTPKHLITATGQRVTLRCSPRSGDLSVYWYQQSLDQGLQFLIQYYNGEERAKGNILERFSAQQFPDLHSELNLSSLELGDSALYFCASSVGGTGGDSYEQYFGPGTRLTVT.

This clone occurred once. The V and J genes are TRBV6-5 and TRBJ1-2; possible D gene TRBD1, 5 bases. Germline V CDR1 and CDR2: MNHEY, SVGAGI. This CDR3 comprises 15 residues. The ends were cut back, 7 bases at V and 5 bases at J, with 20 bases in the middle. CDR3 amino acids: CASTEGGAGRYGYTF. CDR3 coding DNA: TGTGCCAGCACCGAAGGAGGGGCAGGGCGGTATGGCTACACCTTC.

This chain uses TRBV6-6 with TRBJ2-7; D not resolved. CDR3 length: 12 residues. V lost 4 bases, J lost 3 bases, and 7 bases lay in between. CDR1 and CDR2 from the germline V gene are MNHNY and SVGAGI (reference sequence). The chain's CDR3 is CASSSPNYEQYF. CDR3 in DNA: TGTGCCAGCAGTTCACCTAACTACGAGCAGTACTTC.

This chain uses TRBV4-2 with TRBJ2-1; TRBD2 aligns across 8 bases. Losses at the gene ends were 2 bases for V and 4 bases for J; bases not matched to a gene: 7. This CDR3 has 16 residues. The germline V gene encodes CDR1 LGHNA and CDR2 YNFKEQ. CDR3 region: CASSQQSLAGYNEQFF. In DNA form, the CDR3 reads TGTGCCAGCAGCCAACAGAGTCTAGCGGGTTACAATGAGCAGTTCTTC.

The rearrangement joins TRBV7-9 to TRBJ1-4, with D possibly being TRBD1 (6 bases). Germline CDR1 SEHNR, CDR2 FQNEAQ (reference sequence). V lost 5 bases to trimming and J lost 7 bases, with 17 bases between them. The CDR3 consists of 15 residues. CDR3 in amino acids: CASSGSGGPREKLFF. For the CDR3, the DNA is TGTGCCAGCAGCGGTTCGGGGGGCCCGCGTGAAAAACTGTTTTTT.

This sequence joins TRBV5-1 and TRBJ1-4; TRBD1 aligns across 8 bases. With V trimmed by 0 bases and J by 8 bases, 6 bases remained unmatched. Germline CDR1 reads SGHRS; CDR2 reads YFSETQ. The CDR3 loop spans 15 amino acids. CDR3 coding DNA: TGCGCCAGCAGCTTGGCCCCACAGGGGGAGGAAAAACTGTTTTTT. It encodes CASSLAPQGEEKLFF.

The chain joins TRBV30 to TRBJ2-7; TRBD2 matches 8 bases. CDR3 length equals 15 residues. Trimming at V came to 2 bases and at J to 3 bases, leaving 9 bases not matched to a gene. Germline CDR1 GTSNPN, CDR2 SVGIG (reference sequence). CDR3 in DNA: TGTGCCTGGAGTAACCCTGGGACTAGTGTCTACGAGCAGTACTTC. Translation gives CAWSNPGTSVYEQYF.

CDR3 nucleotides: TGTGCCAGCAGCCCTCTCGGTTGGGGGGGAATGAACACTGAAGCTTTCTTT. It codes for CASSPLGWGGMNTEAFF. The V and J genes are TRBV3-1 (or the pseudogene TRBV3-2) and TRBJ1-1; possibly TRBD1 for D (5 bases). The germline gives CDR1 LGHDT, CDR2 YNNKEL (reference sequence). CDR3 length: 17 amino acids. Trimming took off 4 bases at V and 0 bases at J, with 18 bases between the two ends.

The rearrangement links TRBV15 to TRBJ2-5; unclear D gene. The CDR3 extends over 16 amino acids. V shed 4 bases and J shed 1 base, with 16 bases lying between them. Germline-derived CDR1 and CDR2 are LNHNV and YYDKDF (reference sequence). CDR3 amino acids: CATSMTTYSIQETQYF. The CDR3 nucleotides read TGTGCCACCAGCATGACGACATACTCTATCCAAGAGACCCAGTACTTC.

In this sample, this clone turned up a few times. Lacking the conserved final phenylalanine or tryptophan, this CDR3 likely reflects a read error. The limits of the CDR3 on the DNA are not certain, so only TCRdb's listed CDR3 is given. The rearrangement uses TRBV27 and TRBJ1-3; TRBD1 reflects the table's D call only, with no check against the DNA. CDR1 is MNHEY, CDR2 SMNVEV, per germline (reference sequence). The CDR3 contains 12 residues when both ends are counted. The CDR3 sequence: CASSLPTDSEYE.

The chain carries TRBV6-1 and TRBJ1-2; D unresolved. The germline gives CDR1 MNHNS, CDR2 SASEGT. This CDR3 has 12 residues. Trimming took off 2 bases at V and 3 bases at J, with 4 bases between the two ends. CDR3 coding DNA: TGTGCCAGCAGTGAACAGGACTATGGCTACACCTTC. Amino acid sequence: CASSEQDYGYTF.

Remarks on this clone: Within the sample, other DNA sequences also encode this same CDR3. The chain has TRBV27 and TRBJ2-3, with D tentatively TRBD2 (7 bases). This CDR3 is built from 14 residues. The V gene's germline CDR1 is MNHEY and CDR2 SMNVEV (reference sequence). V was trimmed by 2 bases and J by 4 bases, leaving 10 bases between them. CDR3 protein: CASSLGRGADTQYF. DNA of the CDR3: TGTGCCAGCAGTTTAGGGAGGGGGGCAGATACGCAGTATTTT.

The J gene is TRBJ2-7, the V gene TRBV14; 8 bases fit TRBD1. The V segment lost 4 bases and the J segment 1 base; nucleotides outside the gene matches: 3. CDR1 is SGHDN, CDR2 FVKESK, per germline. The length of the CDR3 is 14 residues. The CDR3 is CASSRGQASYEQYF. The CDR3 nucleotides read TGTGCCAGCAGCCGGGGACAGGCGTCCTACGAGCAGTACTTC.

V gene TRBV7-9 combines with J gene TRBJ2-1; D is possibly TRBD1 (5 bases). The V gene lost 2 bases and the J gene lost 5 bases, with 13 bases spanning the gap. Germline CDR1 reads SEHNR; CDR2 reads FQNEAQ (reference sequence). CDR3 length equals 15 residues. CDR3 protein: CASSLHTDSDNEQFF. The CDR3 DNA reads TGTGCCAGCAGCTTACACACTGACAGTGACAATGAGCAGTTCTTC.

This clone was detected only once. The CDR3 DNA reads TGTGCCAGCAGTCCGGACAGGGAAGAGACCCAGTACTTC. Protein product: CASSPDREETQYF. The chain links TRBV6-2 or TRBV6-3 to TRBJ2-5; 8 nucleotides agree with TRBD1. Germline V CDR1 and CDR2: MNHEY, SVGEGT. The V and J ends lost 5 bases and 3 bases, in that order; junction bases with no gene match: 2. The CDR3 sequence is 13 residues long.

The chain couples TRBV19 to TRBJ2-2; 7 bases line up with TRBD2. The V gene's germline CDR1 is LNHDA and CDR2 SQIVND (reference sequence). J was trimmed by 5 bases and V by 8 bases; bases with no gene match: 8. CDR3 length equals 14 residues. The CDR3 DNA reads TGTGCCAGTCGGAGACTAGCAGGAACCGGGGAGCTGTTTTTT. Its protein product is CASRRLAGTGELFF.

This sequence joins TRBV19 and TRBJ2-1; the match to TRBD1 covers 9 bases. The germline V gene has CDR1 LNHDA and CDR2 SQIVND (reference sequence). The length of the CDR3 is 14 residues. The V and J ends lost 7 bases and 5 bases, in that order; junction bases with no gene match: 6. CDR3 sequence reads: CASNRQGDDNEQFF. The CDR3 DNA is TGTGCCAGTAATCGACAGGGGGACGACAATGAGCAGTTCTTC. Variable domain in full (rest from reference TRBV19 and TRBJ2-1): DGGITQSPKYLFRKEGQNVTLSCEQNLNHDAMYWYRQDPGQGLRLIYYSQIVNDFQKGDIAEGYSVSREKKESFPLTVTSAQKNPTAFYLCASNRQGDDNEQFFGPGTRLTVL.